The entry below gives a single T cell receptor beta chain sequence along with its context. This specimen belongs to a study of T cells in women clearing cervical HPV infection. Profiled with immunoSEQ multiplex PCR; TCRdb holds only in-frame clones, not every one. The data show about 40,000 clones, and the top ten clones hold 4.5% to 6%. The material sequenced was blood buffy coat. This TCR derives from a woman aged 18 to 75 with a cervical HPV16 infection that either progressed to CIN3+ or cleared (not recorded which).

The CDR3 DNA, read in part, is TGCAGTGCTAGAGGGGGACTAGCGGAGACC. Encoded protein: CSARGGLAET. The entire CDR3 protein reads CSARGGLAETQYF. V is TRBV20-1 and J is TRBJ2-5; 10 nucleotides line up with TRBD2. The read gets to within 3 residues of the CDR3 end, and the germline J gene fills in the rest. Germline V gene data show CDR1 as DFQATT and CDR2 as SNEGSKA (reference sequence). CDR3 size: 13 residues. V lost 1 base to trimming and J lost 5 bases; unmatched junction nucleotides: 1.